Listed below are T cell receptor beta chains from one sample, sequenced in a study of Graves' ophthalmopathy and Graves' hyperthyroidism. TCRdb re-called the multiplex PCR reads through MiXCR, storing one row per CDR3 protein. The profile shows 500,000 to 700,000 distinct CDR3 sequences, about 20% of them singletons. Sequences were obtained from peripheral blood. Receptors were obtained from a young woman with stable Graves' hyperthyroidism. Some clones in this sample may be carry-over from other donors' samples. CDR3s include the opening cysteine and the closing phenylalanine or tryptophan. The D gene is left open where the match is weak. Clone size is shown for a subset of rows, as once, few, many or a class of expanded clone.

abundance	j_gene	v_gene	len	d_gene	CDR3nt	CDR3aa
.	TRBJ2-7	TRBV12-3/TRBV12-4	13	.	TGTGCCAGCAGCCGAGGAGGCGGAATCGAGCAGTACTTC	CASSRGGGIEQYF
many	TRBJ1-2	TRBV9	14	TRBD1	TGTGCCAGCAGCGCGGGACAGGGGATCTATGGCTACACCTTC	CASSAGQGIYGYTF
few	TRBJ1-5	TRBV11-2	18	TRBD1	TGTGCCAGCAGCTTAGAATCAGGGGGGATCTATAGCAATCAGCCCCAGCATTTT	CASSLESGGIYSNQPQHF
.	TRBJ1-2	TRBV10-3	16	.	TGTGCCATCAGTGACAGGGTTCTAATTCAAGGCTATGGCTACACCTTC	CAISDRVLIQGYGYTF
.	TRBJ1-2	TRBV6-1	16	.	TGTGCCAGCAGCCGTGGGGACTTGGGGGCGAACTATGGCTACACCTTC	CASSRGDLGANYGYTF
many	TRBJ1-2	TRBV2	14	.	TGTGCCAGCAGTCTACAAAGGGGCGACTATGGCTACACCTTC	CASSLQRGDYGYTF
.	TRBJ2-3	TRBV19	17	TRBD2	TGTGCCAGTAGTAGAGAGCGAGCGGGAGGGCCCTCAGATACGCAGTATTTT	CASSRERAGGPSDTQYF
many	TRBJ2-7	TRBV20-1	13	.	TGCAGTGCTGGGGCGGGTAACAACTACGAGCAGTACTTC	CSAGAGNNYEQYF
.	TRBJ1-1	TRBV3-1	12	.	TGTGCCAGCACAGACACGGAAGCTGAAGCTTTCTTT	CASTDTEAEAFF
many	TRBJ2-7	TRBV7-3	13	TRBD2	TGTGCCAGCAGCTCAACAGCGGGGGGTGAGCAGTACTTC	CASSSTAGGEQYF
many	TRBJ2-2	TRBV12-3/TRBV12-4	17	TRBD2	TGTGCCAGCAGTTGGGCTAGCGGGACTTCGAACACCGGGGAGCTGTTTTTT	CASSWASGTSNTGELFF
few	TRBJ2-7	TRBV7-9	13	.	TGTGCCAGCAGCTTAGTAGGGTTCTACGAGCAGTACTTC	CASSLVGFYEQYF
.	TRBJ2-1	TRBV28	19	TRBD2	TGTGCCAGCAGTTTAAGCCGACTAGCGGGTATTAGCTCCTACAATGAGCAGTTCTTC	CASSLSRLAGISSYNEQFF